This entry concerns a single T cell receptor beta chain. Its antigen remains unidentified. One end of the junction fails to match germline, which may point to a read error. The data belong to a study of T cell responses to AZD1222 COVID-19 vaccine. Findings and limits, study-wide: Rises in breadth and depth of Spike-specific TCRs came after two AZD1222 doses.

Produced via immunoSEQ multiplex PCR; TCRdb's table is partial and in-frame only. The table records tens of thousands of clones, about 88% of them present only once. Germline-derived CDR1 and CDR2 are SQVTM and ANQGSEA. This CDR3 is 13 amino acids long. This chain connects TRBV29-1 to TRBJ2-5, with unresolved D. Specimen: peripheral blood, collected 28 days after the second AZD1222 dose. The source is an adult who received the AZD1222 COVID-19 vaccine. CDR3 nucleotide sequence: TGCAGCGTTGAACCGAATTTCCAAGAAACCCAGTACTTC. Its translation: CSVEPNFQETQYF. The full variable domain, completed using reference TRBV29-1 and TRBJ2-5, is SAVISQKPSRDICQRGTSLTIQCQVDSQVTMMFWYRQQPGQSLTLIATANQGSEATYESGFVIDKFPISRPNLTFSTLTVSNMSPEDSSIYLCSVEPNFQETQYFGPGTRLLVL.